A single sample is the source of the 4 T cell receptor beta chains below, sequenced in a study of T cell clonality in common variable immunodeficiency. The repertoire was sequenced with immunoSEQ multiplex PCR; TCRdb's copy has only in-frame clones and lacks some. The specimen has 52,000 or so clones, none found just once. Sequenced material: peripheral blood mononuclear cells. The origin of the receptors is a person aged 18-70 years in good health.

Points on this clone: At one boundary the junction diverges from the germline segment, which might be a read error. The same CDR3 also results from other DNA sequences found in this sample. Incomplete CDR3 DNA: TGTGCCAGCAGTGAAGTAAAGGGGAGTTGGGCAGTATCTGGAAACACA. Its translation is CASSEVKGSWAVSGNT. The full CDR3 sequence reads CASSEVKGSWAVSGNTIYF. V and J are TRBV6-1 and TRBJ1-3, with TRBD1 as a possible D gene (5 bases). The read finishes 3 residues shy of the CDR3 end, and the germline J gene is used to complete it. Germline assignment: CDR1 MNHNS and CDR2 SASEGT. This CDR3 is 19 amino acids long.

This clone was detected many times. The read comes to an end 3 residues before the CDR3 does, leaving the germline J gene to fill in the end. The chain links TRBV6-2 or TRBV6-3 to TRBJ1-1; TRBD1 is a possible D gene (6 bases). The CDR3 extends over 17 amino acids. Trimming left V 4 bases short and J 6 bases short, with 24 bases between. Germline loops: CDR1 MNHEY, CDR2 SVGEGT. The CDR3 spells CASSSPRPQGNLPEAFF. Partial CDR3 DNA: TGTGCCAGCAGTTCCCCAAGACCACAGGGAAACTTACCTGAA.

Details on this clone: The read is 3 residues too short to cover the CDR3 end, so that end is filled in from the germline J gene. This rearrangement joins TRBV29-1 to TRBJ2-1; 9 bases are shared with TRBD1. J lost 2 bases, V lost 7 bases, and 12 bases had no gene match. Germline V CDR1 and CDR2: SQVTM, ANQGSEA. CDR3 length: 16 residues. The DNA read from the CDR3 is TGCAGCGCCACGGGACAGGGCCTCTCTACCTACAATGAG. Its translation is CSATGQGLSTYNE. The complete CDR3 reads CSATGQGLSTYNEQFF.

This clone was observed at least ten times. The sequence runs out 3 residues before the end of the CDR3; the remainder is reconstructed from the germline J gene. V is TRBV23-1 and J is TRBJ1-5; 8 nucleotides line up with TRBD1. TRBV23-1 is annotated as an ORF whose role is uncertain. This CDR3 region has 16 residues. V dropped 6 bases and J dropped 1; count of bases not matched to a gene: 8. The CDR3: CASSFLTGESNQPQHF. CDR3 bases read: TGCGCCAGCAGCTTTCTGACAGGGGAGAGCAATCAGCCC.